This T cell receptor (beta chain) emerged from a study of cytomegalovirus exposure and HLA in healthy donors. Trimming left V 1 base short and J 4 bases short, with 17 bases between. Germline CDR1 reads SGHDT; CDR2 reads YYEEEE. This CDR3 comprises 16 residues. Amplification used 60 Vbeta primers and 13 Jbeta primers. Assay: immunoSEQ multiplex PCR; the TCRdb copy retains only in-frame clones and omits some. In the table there are 150,000 to 200,000 clones, approximately 85% of which are singletons. This sequence originates from a woman between 45 and 60 years old in good health and CMV-seronegative. Input material: PBMCs. This chain uses TRBV5-6 with TRBJ1-1, with a possible D match to TRBD1 (6 bases). CDR3 coding DNA: TGTGCCAGCAGCTTGTTATCGCAGGGGATTTTCACTGAAGCTTTCTTT. Translated: CASSLLSQGIFTEAFF.